The present TCR beta chain was sequenced within a study of blood T cell repertoires in COVID-19. Individuals aged roughly 18 to 100 years were recruited from 20 to 25 US areas. Self-reported history from a screening survey and questionnaire set each donor's cohort. The germline gives CDR1 LNHDA, CDR2 SQIVND (reference sequence). There are 16 residues in the CDR3. V was pared by 5 bases and J by 0 bases, with 16 bases between. Here immunoSEQ multiplex PCR was the method, and the copy in TCRdb shows in-frame clones only, minus some. This table has roughly 180,000 clones, about 82% appearing once. Sequencing input: PBMCs or T cells enriched from blood (not recorded which). The V call is TRBV19, the J call TRBJ1-1; D unresolved. This TCR derives from a woman in her 30s who had recovered from COVID-19. The CDR3 reads CASSLGRGPMNTEAFF. The CDR3 DNA sequence: TGTGCCAGTAGTCTAGGAAGAGGCCCCATGAACACTGAAGCTTTCTTT.